This T cell receptor beta chain came from a study of cytomegalovirus exposure and HLA in healthy donors. The CDR3 totals 13 residues. CDR1 and CDR2 (germline): SSHAT, FNYEAQ (reference sequence). The ends lost 3 bases at V and 7 bases at J; junction bases unmatched: 3. Both 60 Vbeta primers and 13 Jbeta primers went into the PCR. Sequencing was performed with immunoSEQ multiplex PCR; in TCRdb, only in-frame clones are kept and a portion is missing. Here the sample spans around 160,000 clones, around 85% being singletons. The chain employs TRBV7-7 and TRBJ2-5; 9 nucleotides agree with TRBD2. The origin of this receptor is a human donor in good health. The sequencing sample was made of PBMCs. The CDR3 region is CASSLGGGGTQYF. CDR3 sequence (DNA): TGTGCCAGCAGCTTGGGCGGGGGGGGGACCCAGTACTTC.